This T cell receptor (beta chain) was observed in a study of beta chain features in type 1 diabetes. There are 14 residues in the CDR3. V lost 5 bases to trimming and J lost 0 bases, with 8 bases between them. CDR1 LNHNV and CDR2 YYDKDF come from the germline V gene (reference sequence). As every portion of the isolated RNA was reverse transcribed, the sequencing read expressed TCRB transcripts. Method: immunoSEQ multiplex PCR; TCRdb's copy keeps in-frame clones and lacks some. The data contain fewer than 650,000 clones, roughly 16% of them singletons. This clone was seen a handful of times. The clonotype comes from a man aged 18-30 years in good health. The chain joins TRBV15 to TRBJ2-4; D not resolved. The sequencing input was naive CD4+ T cells from blood. CDR3 amino acids: CATSPRLAKNIQYF. The DNA of the CDR3 is TGTGCCACCAGCCCCCGACTAGCCAAAAACATTCAGTACTTC.